The T cell receptor beta chain under discussion was sequenced for a study of OX40 agonist ivuxolimab in advanced cancers. Concerning the study at large: Ivuxolimab, which targeted the costimulatory receptor OX40 (CD134), was an agonistic, fully human IgG2 monoclonal antibody. Intravenous ivuxolimab was administered to patients every 2 weeks at six dose levels: 0.01, 0.1, 0.3, 1.5, 3 and 10 mg/kg. Of the roughly 50 dose-escalation patients, hepatocellular carcinoma was present in around 20, melanoma in approximately 15, renal cell carcinoma in 9 and head and neck cancer in 9. In the dose-escalation cohort, roughly four fifths of patients were male, and the mean age was around 60 years, with a range of roughly 20 to 80. Prior anti-PD-1, anti-PD-L1 or anti-CTLA-4 therapy was permitted, and about 40% of dose-escalation patients had received checkpoint inhibitors. Partial responses were achieved by three dose-escalation patients, of whom one had hepatocellular carcinoma and two had cutaneous melanoma. The purpose of peripheral TCRbeta sequencing was to test whether ivuxolimab changed TCR sequence diversity and led to clonal T-cell expansion. The paper reports the monotherapy dose-escalation portion (N = 52 patients) of the phase I ivuxolimab trial.

About this clone: The antigen it binds to is not known. Base-call qualities are not available, and no considerably larger clone is one nucleotide away.

Patients with a history of autoimmune disease or receiving systemic immunosuppression were excluded from the trial. In every dose cohort, peripheral blood was drawn for TCR sequencing at baseline, cycle 4 day 1, and cycle 7 day 1. The samples were drawn from a first-in-human, open-label, multicenter phase I dose-escalation trial of ivuxolimab. The trial enrolled adults with locally advanced or metastatic head and neck squamous cell, hepatocellular, melanoma or renal cell carcinoma. Before TCR sequencing, CD4+ T cells and CD8+ T cells from peripheral blood were sorted into separate populations. V and J are truncated by 8 bases and 4 bases respectively, leaving an intervening sequence of 18 bases. The CDR3 runs 16 amino acids, cysteine and phenylalanine included. Here the CDR3 DNA is all that survives: 48 bases in frame from base 1. CDR1 SNHLY and CDR2 FYNNEI are derived from the germline V gene. The research as a whole found: In partial responders in the 0.1-3.0 mg/kg groups, normalized peripheral clonal expansion was found to be among the lowest, especially among CD8+ T cells. On average, CD8+ T cells showed more expanded clones than CD4+ T cells after ivuxolimab. At doses from 0.1 to 3.0 mg/kg, clonal expansion was seen in both CD4+ and CD8+ blood T cells between baseline and week 6. Low levels of normalized T-cell clonal expansion were also seen in some patients who did not respond. Which antigens the clonally expanded peripheral T cells were specific for was not determined.

For sequencing of the TCRbeta CDR3 region, genomic DNA was extracted from the sorted cells. TCRbeta CDR3 regions were sequenced using the immunoSEQ Assay. Not all clones reach the TCRdb copy of this immuneACCESS table, which keeps in-frame sequences only. Checked studies attribute under half of the gap to unresolved V genes and leave the rest unexplained. The sample has roughly 28,000 clones on record, more than 85% of them singletons. Of the sample, over 9% is held by the ten largest clones. This clonotype originated in an adult with an advanced solid tumor such as melanoma, head and neck, liver or kidney cancer. The sequenced sample was CD4+ or CD8+ T cells sorted from blood, obtained in a trial of the OX40 agonist ivuxolimab. This chain joins TRBV2 to TRBJ1-6, with the D gene too uncertain to name. The DNA sequence is TGTGCCAGCGACGACTCCACCGCACGTTATAATTCACCCCTCCACTTT. Its product reads: CASDDSTARYNSPLHF.